The entry below describes one T cell receptor beta chain. This sample was taken from a study of technical replicates of blood from several donors. Profiled with immunoSEQ multiplex PCR; TCRdb holds only in-frame clones, not every one. There are around 84,000 clones in the sample; 97% occur only once, and around 0.18% lies in the top ten. V shed 5 bases, J shed 2 bases, and the junction held 12 bases outside the gene matches. This CDR3 region has 17 residues. The germline gives CDR1 LNHNV, CDR2 YYDKDF (reference sequence). The material sequenced was T cells isolated from PBMCs. V is TRBV15 and J is TRBJ2-3; 8 positions match TRBD2. The receptor was derived from a human donor in good health. CDR3 nucleotides: TGTGCCACCAGCTGGGGGGAACTAGCGGTATTCACAGATACGCAGTATTTT. Translating gives CATSWGELAVFTDTQYF.